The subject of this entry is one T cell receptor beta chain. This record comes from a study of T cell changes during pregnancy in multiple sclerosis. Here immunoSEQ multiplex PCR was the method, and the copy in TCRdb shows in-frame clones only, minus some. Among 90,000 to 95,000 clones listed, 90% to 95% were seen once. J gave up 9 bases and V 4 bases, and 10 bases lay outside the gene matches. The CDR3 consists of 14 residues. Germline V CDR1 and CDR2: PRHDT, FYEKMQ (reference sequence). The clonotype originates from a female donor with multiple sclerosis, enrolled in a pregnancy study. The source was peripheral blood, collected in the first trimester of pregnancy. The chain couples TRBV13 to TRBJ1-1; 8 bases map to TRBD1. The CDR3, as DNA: TGTGCCAGCAGCTATGACAGGGGCACCACGAAAGCTTTCTTT. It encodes CASSYDRGTTKAFF.